This TCR beta chain was sequenced in a study of neurological immune-mediated disorders. The cDNA came from 5'RACE with 10-nucleotide random UMIs. Sequencing of 15-18 subjects in each run yielded over 170 million TCR-beta sequences. TCRdb processed the 5' RACE reads anew with MiXCR; each CDR3 protein has one entry. The sample shows fewer than 110,000 distinct CDR3 sequences, 10% to 12% of them seen only once. Study observations and caveats: HTLV-1-associated myelopathy had the most TCR clonal expansion, while multiple sclerosis had the least, a level that fell below healthy controls.

The time point: longitudinal time-point 3. This clonotype was seen many times. The target antigen is unknown. Deletions cut 7 bases from V and 2 bases from J, with 15 bases between. The CDR3 loop spans 15 amino acids. Germline values: CDR1 SNHLY, CDR2 FYNNEI. This clonotype was obtained from a female donor with HTLV-1-associated myelopathy (HAM/TSP). Source material: PBMCs. The genes are TRBV2 and TRBJ1-5; D is ambiguous. The CDR3 region has the DNA TGTGCCAGCACCGCCTGGACCGGGGGCAATCAGCCCCAGCATTTT. Amino acid sequence: CASTAWTGGNQPQHF.